This entry describes one T cell receptor beta chain. Its specificity is not known. The data belong to a study of Ad26.COV2.S vaccination and SARS-CoV-2 variants. Study findings and constraints: Reports say spike-specific CD8+ and CD4+ T cell responses covered substantial breadth after vaccination. Those who received the vaccine showed greater spike-specific TCR breadth than those given placebo.

Generated by immunoSEQ multiplex PCR, the TCRdb table keeps only in-frame clones and is missing some. The sample consists of 43,000 or so clones, 83% of them appearing once. CDR1 SGDLS and CDR2 YYNGEE come from the germline V gene. The CDR3 extends over 15 amino acids. V was cut by 0 bases and J by 7 bases, with 16 bases left in between. This receptor was identified in a human donor who had recovered from COVID-19. The rearrangement joins TRBV9 to TRBJ1-2; D perhaps matches TRBD1 (5 bases). Sequencing was performed on peripheral blood, taken after recovery from COVID-19. DNA of the CDR3: TGTGCCAGCAGCGTAGGGCAGGGTTCCGCGGGTGGCTACACCTTC. Protein sequence: CASSVGQGSAGGYTF.